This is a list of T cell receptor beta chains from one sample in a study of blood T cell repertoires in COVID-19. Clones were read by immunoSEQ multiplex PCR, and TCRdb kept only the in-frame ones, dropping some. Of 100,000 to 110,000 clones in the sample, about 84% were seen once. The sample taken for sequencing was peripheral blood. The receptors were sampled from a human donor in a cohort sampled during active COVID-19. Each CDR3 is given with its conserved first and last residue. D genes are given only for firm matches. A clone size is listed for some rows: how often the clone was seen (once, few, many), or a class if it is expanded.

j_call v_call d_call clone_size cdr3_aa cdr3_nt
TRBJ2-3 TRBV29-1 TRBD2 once CSENSGTDTQYF TGCAGCGAGAATAGCGGGACAGATACGCAGTATTTT
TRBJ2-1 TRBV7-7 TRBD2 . CASSPTSGAYNEQFF TGTGCTAGCAGCCCTACTAGCGGAGCCTACAATGAGCAGTTCTTC
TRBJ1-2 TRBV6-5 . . CASLDNSVGYGYTF TGTGCCAGCCTTGATAATAGCGTCGGCTATGGCTACACCTTC
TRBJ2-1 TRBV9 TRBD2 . CASSVGWREGPFSYNEQFF TGTGCCAGCAGCGTAGGGTGGCGGGAGGGCCCTTTTTCCTACAATGAGCAGTTCTTC
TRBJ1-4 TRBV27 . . CASSYRQGPREPNEKLFF TGTGCCAGCAGCTACCGCCAAGGACCGAGGGAACCGAATGAAAAACTGTTTTTT
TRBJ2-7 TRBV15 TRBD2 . CATSSRLAGTEQYF TGTGCCACCAGCTCCAGACTAGCGGGGACCGAGCAGTACTTC
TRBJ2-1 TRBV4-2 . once CASSQTGYNEQFF TGTGCCAGCAGCCAAACAGGGTACAATGAGCAGTTCTTC
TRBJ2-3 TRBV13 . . CASSLRFYITDTQYF TGTGCCAGCAGCTTACGATTTTACATCACAGATACGCAGTATTTT
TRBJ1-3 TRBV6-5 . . CASSSGLGNTIYF TGTGCCAGCAGTTCCGGACTTGGAAACACCATATATTTT
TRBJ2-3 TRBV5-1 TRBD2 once CASSLESGGVTDTQYF TGCGCCAGCAGCTTAGAGAGCGGGGGGGTAACAGATACGCAGTATTTT
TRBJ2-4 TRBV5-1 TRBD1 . CASSLDSGTASYF TGCGCCAGCAGCTTGGATTCCGGGACAGCAAGTTACTTC
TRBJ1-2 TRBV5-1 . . CASSPGARTPYGYTF TGCGCCAGCAGCCCAGGGGCGCGAACTCCCTATGGCTACACCTTC
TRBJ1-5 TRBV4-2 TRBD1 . CASSQAGAGQGDHQPQHF TGTGCCAGCAGCCAGGCGGGAGCAGGACAGGGGGACCATCAGCCCCAGCATTTT
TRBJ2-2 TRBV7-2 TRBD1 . CASSLAGDRGQLNTGELFF TGTGCCAGCAGCTTAGCGGGGGACAGGGGGCAGCTGAACACCGGGGAGCTGTTTTTT
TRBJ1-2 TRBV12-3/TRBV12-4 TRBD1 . CASSEGQGDGYTF TGTGCCAGCAGCGAAGGACAGGGGGATGGCTACACCTTC
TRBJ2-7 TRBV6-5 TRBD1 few CAGGTGASYEQYF TGTGCCGGGGGGACAGGGGCCTCCTACGAGCAGTACTTC
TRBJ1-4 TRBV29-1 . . CSVGQTGEKLFF TGCAGCGTTGGACAGACTGGGGAAAAACTGTTTTTT
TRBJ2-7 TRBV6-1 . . CASSEPGRYEQYF TGTGCCAGCAGTGAACCAGGGCGGTACGAGCAGTACTTC
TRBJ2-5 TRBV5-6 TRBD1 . CASSLRQGAFGTQYF TGTGCCAGCAGCCTGCGACAGGGGGCCTTTGGGACCCAGTACTTC
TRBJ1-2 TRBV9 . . CASSVGRTLRYGYTF TGTGCCAGCAGCGTAGGAAGAACCCTGCGCTATGGCTACACCTTC
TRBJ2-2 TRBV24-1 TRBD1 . CATRQGNTGELFF TGTGCCACCCGACAGGGAAACACCGGGGAGCTGTTTTTT
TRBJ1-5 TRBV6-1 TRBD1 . CASSAPGTGGNQPQHF TGTGCCAGCAGTGCTCCGGGGACAGGGGGCAATCAGCCCCAGCATTTT
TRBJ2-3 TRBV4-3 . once CASSQDRVNTDTQYF TGCGCCAGCAGCCAAGACAGGGTTAACACAGATACGCAGTATTTT
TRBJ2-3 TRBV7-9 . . CASSGQLSTDTQYF TGTGCCAGCAGCGGCCAGTTATCCACAGATACGCAGTATTTT
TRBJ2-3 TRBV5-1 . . CASSKTGTPTDTQYF TGCGCCAGCAGCAAAACCGGGACTCCCACAGATACGCAGTATTTT
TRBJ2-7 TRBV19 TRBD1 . CASSISGQGAWEQYF TGTGCCAGTAGTATCTCGGGACAGGGGGCATGGGAGCAGTACTTC
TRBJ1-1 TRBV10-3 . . CAISDRVTEAFF TGTGCCATCAGTGACCGGGTGACTGAAGCTTTCTTT
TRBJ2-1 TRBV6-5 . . CASRTSGGNEQFF TGTGCCAGCAGGACATCAGGGGGGAATGAGCAGTTCTTC
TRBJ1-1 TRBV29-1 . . CSVGQGKGTEAFF TGCAGCGTTGGTCAGGGGAAAGGAACTGAAGCTTTCTTT
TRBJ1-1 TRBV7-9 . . CASSSQGNTEAFF TGTGCCAGCAGCTCACAGGGGAACACTGAAGCTTTCTTT
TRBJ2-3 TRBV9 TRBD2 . CASSVGGLAGADTQYF TGTGCCAGCAGCGTAGGAGGACTAGCGGGGGCAGATACGCAGTATTTT
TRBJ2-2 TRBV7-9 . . CASSPRSNTGELFF TGTGCCAGCAGCCCTAGATCGAACACCGGGGAGCTGTTTTTT
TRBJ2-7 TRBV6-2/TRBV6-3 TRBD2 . CASSPGLASSYEQYF TGTGCCAGCAGCCCAGGACTAGCGTCCTCCTACGAGCAGTACTTC
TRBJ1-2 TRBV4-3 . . CASSPSSQGDYGYTF TGCGCCAGCAGCCCATCCTCCCAAGGGGACTATGGCTACACCTTC
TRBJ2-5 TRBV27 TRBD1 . CASSPDRGIGETQYF TGTGCCAGCAGTCCAGACAGGGGCATCGGGGAGACCCAGTACTTC
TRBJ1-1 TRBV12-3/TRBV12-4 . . CASSLGGPAAAFF TGTGCCAGCAGTTTAGGGGGGCCCGCGGCAGCTTTCTTT
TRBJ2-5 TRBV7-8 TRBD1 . CASSPDRGETQYF TGTGCCAGCAGCCCGGACAGGGGGGAGACCCAGTACTTC
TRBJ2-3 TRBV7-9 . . CASSRSGQISTDTQYF TGTGCCAGCAGCCGTAGCGGACAAATTAGCACAGATACGCAGTATTTT
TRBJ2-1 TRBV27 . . CASKTRSSYNEQFF TGTGCCAGTAAGACTAGGAGCTCCTACAATGAGCAGTTCTTC
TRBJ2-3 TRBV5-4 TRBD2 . CASSRGGLAGGTTDTQYF TGTGCCAGCAGCCGAGGCGGACTAGCGGGGGGCACCACAGATACGCAGTATTTT
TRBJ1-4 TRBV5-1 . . CASSLGPGNEKLFF TGCGCCAGCAGCTTGGGGCCAGGAAATGAAAAACTGTTTTTT
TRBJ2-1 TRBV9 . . CASSVVWGHEQFF TGTGCCAGCAGCGTGGTTTGGGGCCATGAGCAGTTCTTC
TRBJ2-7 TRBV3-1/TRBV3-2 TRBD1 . CASRQKGQGSEQYF TGTGCCAGCAGACAAAAAGGACAGGGGTCCGAGCAGTACTTC
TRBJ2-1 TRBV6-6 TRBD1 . CASSYSGTGPNEQFF TGTGCCAGCAGTTACTCCGGGACAGGGCCCAATGAGCAGTTCTTC
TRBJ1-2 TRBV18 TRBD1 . CASSPVTGELGYTF TGTGCCAGCTCCCCAGTGACAGGGGAGCTCGGCTACACCTTC
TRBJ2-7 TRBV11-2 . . CASSLAGLGYEQYF TGTGCCAGCAGCTTAGCGGGATTGGGGTACGAGCAGTACTTC
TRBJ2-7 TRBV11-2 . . CASSLGLRTEIRYEQYF TGTGCCAGCAGCTTAGGCCTGAGGACAGAGATTCGCTACGAGCAGTACTTC
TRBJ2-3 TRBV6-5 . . CASRRFELVGDTQYF TGTGCCAGCAGACGGTTTGAACTAGTAGGCGATACGCAGTATTTT
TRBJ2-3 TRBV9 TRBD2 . CASRGSGGPRDTQYF TGTGCCAGCAGAGGTAGCGGGGGCCCGCGAGATACGCAGTATTTT
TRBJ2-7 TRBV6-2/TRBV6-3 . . CASSYWVGRERRGGYEQYF TGTGCCAGCAGTTACTGGGTCGGTCGGGAGAGGAGAGGAGGCTACGAGCAGTACTTC
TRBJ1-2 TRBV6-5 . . CASRSAGNYGYTF TGTGCCAGCAGATCAGCGGGTAACTATGGCTACACCTTC
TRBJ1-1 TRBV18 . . CASSPITGLNTEAFF TGTGCCAGCTCACCAATTACAGGCTTGAACACTGAAGCTTTCTTT
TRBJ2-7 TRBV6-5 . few CASSYFSGVDEQYF TGTGCCAGCAGTTACTTTTCAGGGGTGGACGAGCAGTACTTC